This T cell receptor (beta chain) was sequenced for a study of blood T cell repertoires in COVID-19. Repertoires were generated with immunoSEQ multiplex PCR, while TCRdb's copy carries only in-frame clones and drops some. In the table there are fewer than 80,000 clones, roughly 92% of which are singletons. Trimming stripped 5 bases from V and 6 bases from J, with 16 bases between. Germline lookup yields CDR1 LNHDA and CDR2 SQIVND (reference sequence). This CDR3 spans 14 amino acids. The sample consisted of peripheral blood. This sequence was found in a human donor in a cohort sampled during active COVID-19. The J gene is TRBJ2-5, the V gene TRBV19; a possible D gene is TRBD2 (5 bases). CDR3 bases: TGTGCCAGTAGTTCGAGGGATCCGTTGCAGACCCAGTACTTC. As protein: CASSSRDPLQTQYF. Drawing the rest from reference TRBV19 and TRBJ2-5, the complete variable domain is DGGITQSPKYLFRKEGQNVTLSCEQNLNHDAMYWYRQDPGQGLRLIYYSQIVNDFQKGDIAEGYSVSREKKESFPLTVTSAQKNPTAFYLCASSSRDPLQTQYFGPGTRLLVL.